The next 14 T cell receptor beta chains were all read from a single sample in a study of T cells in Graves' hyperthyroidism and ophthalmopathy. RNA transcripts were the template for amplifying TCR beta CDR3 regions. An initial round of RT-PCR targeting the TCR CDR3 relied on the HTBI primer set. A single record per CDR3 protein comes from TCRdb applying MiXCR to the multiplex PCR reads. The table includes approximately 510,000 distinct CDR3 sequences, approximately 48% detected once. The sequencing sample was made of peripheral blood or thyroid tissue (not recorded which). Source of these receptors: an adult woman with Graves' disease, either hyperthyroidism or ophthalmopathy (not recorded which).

The CDR3 DNA sequence: TGTGCCAGCAGCCCCCCATATACTGGGGCCAACGTCCTGACTTTC. Its protein product is CASSPPYTGANVLTF. The gene calls are TRBV7-3 and TRBJ2-6, with no clear D. This CDR3 is 15 amino acids long. The V gene lost 5 bases and the J gene lost 2 bases, with 10 bases spanning the gap. Per the germline V gene, CDR1 is SGHTA and CDR2 is FQGTGA.

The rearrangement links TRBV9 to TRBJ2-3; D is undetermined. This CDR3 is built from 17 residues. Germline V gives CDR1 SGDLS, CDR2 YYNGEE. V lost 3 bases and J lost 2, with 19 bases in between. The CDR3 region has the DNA TGTGCCAGCAGCGCACCTGGGGTAGCCGTAAACACAGATACGCAGTATTTT. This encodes CASSAPGVAVNTDTQYF.

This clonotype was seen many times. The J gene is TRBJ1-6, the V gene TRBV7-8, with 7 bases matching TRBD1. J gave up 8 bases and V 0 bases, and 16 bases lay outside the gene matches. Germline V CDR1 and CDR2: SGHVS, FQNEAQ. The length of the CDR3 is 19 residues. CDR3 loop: CASSLAQRTSTGRHSPLHF. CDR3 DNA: TGTGCCAGCAGCTTAGCCCAGAGGACCTCGACAGGGCGTCATTCACCCCTCCACTTT.

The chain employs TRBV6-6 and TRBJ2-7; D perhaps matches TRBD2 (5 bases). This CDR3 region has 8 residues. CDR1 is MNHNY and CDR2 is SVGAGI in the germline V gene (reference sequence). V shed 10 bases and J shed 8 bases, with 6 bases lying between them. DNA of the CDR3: TGTGCCACGGGGAAGCAGTACTTC. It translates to CATGKQYF.

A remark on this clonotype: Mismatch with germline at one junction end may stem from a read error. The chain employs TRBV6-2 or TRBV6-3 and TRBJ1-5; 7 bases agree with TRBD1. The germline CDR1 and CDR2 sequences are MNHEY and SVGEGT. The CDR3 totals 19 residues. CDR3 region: CASSYPSTGMGSGNQPRHF. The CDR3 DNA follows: TGTGCCAGCAGTTACCCATCGACAGGGATGGGTTCCGGGAATCAGCCCCGGCATTTT.

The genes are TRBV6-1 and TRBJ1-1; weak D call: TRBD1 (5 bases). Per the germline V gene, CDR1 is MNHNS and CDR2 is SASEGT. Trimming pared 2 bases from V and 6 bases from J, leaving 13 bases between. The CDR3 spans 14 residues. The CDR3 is CASSESRGIAEAFF. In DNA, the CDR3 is TGTGCCAGCAGTGAATCAAGGGGAATCGCTGAAGCTTTCTTT.

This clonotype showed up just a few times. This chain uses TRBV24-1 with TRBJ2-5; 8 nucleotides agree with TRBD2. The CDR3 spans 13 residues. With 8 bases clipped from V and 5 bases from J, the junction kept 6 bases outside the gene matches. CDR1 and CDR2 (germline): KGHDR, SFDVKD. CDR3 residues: CATTSGSVETQYF. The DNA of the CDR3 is TGTGCCACCACCAGCGGGAGCGTGGAGACCCAGTACTTC.

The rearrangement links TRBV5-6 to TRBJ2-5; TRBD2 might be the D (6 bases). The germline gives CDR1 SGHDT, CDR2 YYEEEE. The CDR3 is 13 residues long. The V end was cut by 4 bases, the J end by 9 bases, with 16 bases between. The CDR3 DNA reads TGTGCCAGCAGCCGGGGGATCAATCAGCCCCAGTACTTC. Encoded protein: CASSRGINQPQYF.

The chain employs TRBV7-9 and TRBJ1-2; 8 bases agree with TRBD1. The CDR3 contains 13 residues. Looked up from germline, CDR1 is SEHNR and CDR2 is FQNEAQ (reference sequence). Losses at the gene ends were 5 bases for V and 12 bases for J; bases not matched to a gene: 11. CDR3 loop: CASSHRDRPPNTF. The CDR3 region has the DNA TGTGCCAGCAGCCACCGGGACAGGCCTCCTAACACCTTC.

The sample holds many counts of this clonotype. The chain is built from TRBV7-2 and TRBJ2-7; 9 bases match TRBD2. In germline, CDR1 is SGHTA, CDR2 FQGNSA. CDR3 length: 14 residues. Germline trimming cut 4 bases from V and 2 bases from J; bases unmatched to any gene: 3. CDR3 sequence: CASSSTSGPYEQYF. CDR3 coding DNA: TGTGCCAGCAGCTCCACTAGCGGGCCCTACGAGCAGTACTTC.

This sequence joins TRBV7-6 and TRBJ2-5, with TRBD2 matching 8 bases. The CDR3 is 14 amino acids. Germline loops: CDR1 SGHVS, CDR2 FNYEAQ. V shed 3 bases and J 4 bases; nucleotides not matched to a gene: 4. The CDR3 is CASSLRAGVETQYF. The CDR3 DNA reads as TGTGCCAGCAGCTTGAGAGCGGGAGTAGAGACCCAGTACTTC. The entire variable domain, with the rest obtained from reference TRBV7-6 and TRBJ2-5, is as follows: GAGVSQSPRYKVTKRGQDVALRCDPISGHVSLYWYRQALGQGPEFLTYFNYEAQQDKSGLPNDRFSAERPEGSISTLTIQRTEQRDSAMYRCASSLRAGVETQYFGPGTRLLVL.

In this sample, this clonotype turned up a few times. The CDR3 DNA reads TGTGCCAGCAGCTTAGTTGAGTTCATGGGCACCGGGGAGCTGTTTTTT. Its translation is CASSLVEFMGTGELFF. J is TRBJ2-2 and V is TRBV7-9, with no clear D. V was cut by 1 base and J by 4 bases, with 13 bases left in between. The germline gives CDR1 SEHNR, CDR2 FQNEAQ (reference sequence). This CDR3 is 16 amino acids long.

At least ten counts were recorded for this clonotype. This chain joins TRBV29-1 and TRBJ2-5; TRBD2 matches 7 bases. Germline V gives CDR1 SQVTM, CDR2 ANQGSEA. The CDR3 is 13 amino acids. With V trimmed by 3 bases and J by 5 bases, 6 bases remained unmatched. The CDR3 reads CSVEGGRRETQYF. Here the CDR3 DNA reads TGCAGCGTTGAGGGCGGGAGACGCGAGACCCAGTACTTC.

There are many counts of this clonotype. The CDR3 sequence is CASSPRSQGNTGELFF. Written as DNA, the CDR3 is TGTGCCAGCAGCCCCCGCAGTCAGGGGAACACCGGGGAGCTGTTTTTT. The chain uses TRBV7-9 and TRBJ2-2, with D tentatively TRBD1 (5 bases). Trimming removed 5 bases from V and 1 base from J, with 14 bases in between. Germline values: CDR1 SEHNR, CDR2 FQNEAQ (reference sequence). This CDR3 has 16 amino acids.